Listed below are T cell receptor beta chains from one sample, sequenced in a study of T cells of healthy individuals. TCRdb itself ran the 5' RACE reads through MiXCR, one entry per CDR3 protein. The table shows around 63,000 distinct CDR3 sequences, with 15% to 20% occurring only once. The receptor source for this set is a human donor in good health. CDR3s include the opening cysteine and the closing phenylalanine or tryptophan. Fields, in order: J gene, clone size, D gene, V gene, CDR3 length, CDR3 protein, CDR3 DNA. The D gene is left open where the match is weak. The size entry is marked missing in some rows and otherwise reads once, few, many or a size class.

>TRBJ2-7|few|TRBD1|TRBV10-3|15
CAINGQGPAGDEQYF
TGTGCCATCAACGGACAGGGACCCGCGGGTGACGAGCAGTACTTC
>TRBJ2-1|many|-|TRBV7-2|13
CASSFQGSNEQFF
TGTGCCAGCAGCTTCCAAGGGAGCAATGAGCAGTTCTTC
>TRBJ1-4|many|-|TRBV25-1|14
CASSVTTTNEKLFF
TGTGCCAGCAGTGTGACAACAACTAATGAAAAACTGTTTTTT
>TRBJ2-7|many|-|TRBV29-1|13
CSVDGGITYEQYF
TGCAGCGTTGATGGGGGGATAACCTACGAGCAGTACTTC
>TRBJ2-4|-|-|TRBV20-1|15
CSARDTGFIKNIQYF
TGCAGTGCTAGAGATACAGGATTTATCAAAAACATTCAGTACTTC
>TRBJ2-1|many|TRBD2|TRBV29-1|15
CSVAPTSGPYNEQFF
TGCAGCGTTGCCCCCACTAGCGGGCCCTACAATGAGCAGTTCTTC
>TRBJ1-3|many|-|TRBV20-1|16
CSARWRGNPSGNTMYF
TGCAGTGCTAGGTGGCGGGGCAACCCCTCTGGAAACACCATGTATTTT
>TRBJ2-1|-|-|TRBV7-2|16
CASSARRGRGADEQFF
TGTGCCAGCAGTGCACGTAGGGGTAGAGGGGCCGATGAGCAGTTCTTC
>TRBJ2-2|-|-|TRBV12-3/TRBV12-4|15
CASSLSYQNTGELFF
TGTGCCAGCAGTTTAAGCTACCAGAACACCGGGGAGCTGTTTTTT
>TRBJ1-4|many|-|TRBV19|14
CASSKGVANEKLFF
TGTGCCAGTAGCAAGGGGGTTGCTAATGAAAAACTGTTTTTT
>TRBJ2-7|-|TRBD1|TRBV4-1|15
CASSLPGQGVYEQYF
TGCGCCAGCAGCTTACCGGGACAGGGAGTCTACGAGCAGTACTTC
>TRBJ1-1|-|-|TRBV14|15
CASSPGGTWNTEAFF
TGTGCCAGCAGCCCTGGGGGGACCTGGAACACTGAAGCTTTCTTT
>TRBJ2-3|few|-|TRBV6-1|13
CASSTSWGDTQYF
TGTGCCAGCAGCACCAGTTGGGGAGATACGCAGTATTTT
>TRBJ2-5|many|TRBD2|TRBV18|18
CASSPPGLAGGFQETQYF
TGTGCCAGCTCACCACCTGGACTAGCGGGGGGGTTTCAAGAGACCCAGTACTTC
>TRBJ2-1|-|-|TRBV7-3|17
CASSLLSYGRGYNEQFF
TGTGCCAGCAGCTTATTGAGCTATGGCAGGGGTTACAATGAGCAGTTCTTC
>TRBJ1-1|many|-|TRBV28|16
CASSLGDGTIRQRAFF
TGTGCCAGCAGTTTAGGGGACGGGACCATACGTCAGCGAGCTTTCTTT
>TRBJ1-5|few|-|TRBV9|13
CASSETGLEPQHF
TGTGCCAGCAGCGAGACAGGTTTGGAGCCCCAGCATTTT
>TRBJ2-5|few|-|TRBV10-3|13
CASQTSGTETQYF
TGTGCCTCCCAAACTTCTGGGACAGAGACCCAGTACTTC
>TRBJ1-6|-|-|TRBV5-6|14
CASRGVRGDSPLHF
TGTGCCAGCCGCGGGGTCCGCGGGGATTCACCCCTCCACTTT
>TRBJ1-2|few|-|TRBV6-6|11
CASSYSIGYTF
TGTGCCAGCAGTTACTCGATTGGCTACACCTTC
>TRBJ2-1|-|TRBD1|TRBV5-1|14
CASNDRVGYNEQFF
TGCGCCAGCAACGACAGGGTGGGATACAATGAGCAGTTCTTC
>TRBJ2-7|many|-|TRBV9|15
CASSVVGDNSYEQYF
TGTGCCAGCAGCGTAGTGGGGGACAACTCCTACGAGCAGTACTTC
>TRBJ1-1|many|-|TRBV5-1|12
CASSPGYTEAFF
TGCGCCAGCAGCCCAGGGTACACTGAAGCTTTCTTT
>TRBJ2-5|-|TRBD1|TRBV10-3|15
CAISPGQGYQETQYF
TGTGCCATCTCGCCGGGACAGGGGTACCAAGAGACCCAGTACTTC
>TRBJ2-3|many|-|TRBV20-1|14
CSARETGAGDTQYF
TGCAGTGCTAGAGAGACGGGAGCGGGAGATACGCAGTATTTT
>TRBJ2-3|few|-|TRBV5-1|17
CASSLGSGGTSTDTQYF
TGCGCCAGCAGCTTGGGATCCGGGGGCACTAGCACAGATACGCAGTATTTT
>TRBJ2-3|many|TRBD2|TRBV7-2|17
CASSLGASGSGTDTQYF
TGTGCCAGCAGCTTAGGCGCTAGCGGGAGCGGCACAGATACGCAGTATTTT
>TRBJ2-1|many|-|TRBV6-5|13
CASSPGTYNEQFF
TGTGCCAGCAGTCCTGGGACGTACAATGAGCAGTTCTTC
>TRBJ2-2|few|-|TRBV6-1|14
CASKSWQNTGELFF
TGTGCCAGCAAATCATGGCAGAACACCGGGGAGCTGTTTTTT
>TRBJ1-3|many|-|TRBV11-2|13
CASSPDRGNTIYF
TGTGCCAGCAGCCCGGACAGAGGAAACACCATATATTTT
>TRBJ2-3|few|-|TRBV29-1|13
CSASLRLTDTQYF
TGCAGCGCGAGCCTCCGACTGACAGATACGCAGTATTTT
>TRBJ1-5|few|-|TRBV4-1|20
CASSQVGFRGGGYSNQPQHF
TGCGCCAGCAGCCAAGTGGGGTTTAGGGGGGGGGGATATAGCAATCAGCCCCAGCATTTT
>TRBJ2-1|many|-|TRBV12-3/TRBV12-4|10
CASGSPEQFF
TGTGCCAGCGGGAGCCCTGAGCAGTTCTTC
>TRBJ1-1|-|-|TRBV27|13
CASSQGLNTEASF
TGTGCCAGCAGTCAGGGACTCAACACTGAAGCTTCCTTT
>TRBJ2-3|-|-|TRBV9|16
CASSFLGGIGTDTQYF
TGTGCCAGCAGCTTCCTCGGGGGAATTGGGACAGATACGCAGTATTTT
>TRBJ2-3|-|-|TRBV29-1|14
CSVGGPLKPDTQYF
TGCAGCGTTGGAGGACCCCTCAAGCCAGATACGCAGTATTTT
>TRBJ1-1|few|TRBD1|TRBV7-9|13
CASSTGGNTEAFF
TGTGCCAGCAGCACAGGGGGCAACACTGAAGCTTTCTTT
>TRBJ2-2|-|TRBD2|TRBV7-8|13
CASIAGNTGELFF
TGTGCCAGCATAGCGGGGAACACCGGGGAGCTGTTTTTT
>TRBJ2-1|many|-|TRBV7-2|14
CASSLSFTGNEQFF
TGTGCCAGCAGCTTATCCTTTACAGGGAATGAGCAGTTCTTC
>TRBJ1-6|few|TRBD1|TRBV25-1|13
CASSQDRYSPLHF
TGTGCCAGCAGCCAGGACAGGTATTCACCCCTCCACTTT
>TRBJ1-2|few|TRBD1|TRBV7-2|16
CASSLEGQRVSYGYTF
TGTGCCAGCAGCTTAGAGGGACAGAGGGTCTCCTATGGCTACACCTTC
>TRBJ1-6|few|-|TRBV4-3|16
CASSQRLGGWNSPLHF
TGCGCCAGCAGCCAAAGATTGGGGGGTTGGAATTCACCCCTCCACTTT